This T cell receptor (beta chain) appears in the sequencing data of a study of shared clonotypes between healthy human individuals. This clone was detected once. This CDR3 is 13 amino acids long. Germline CDR1 SEHNR, CDR2 FQNEAQ (reference sequence). The ends lost 4 bases at V and 9 bases at J; junction bases unmatched: 3. Every donor was a Caucasian adult from Nashville, Tennessee. Genomic DNA came from about 90 million PBMCs in unsorted samples. The assay was carried out at the deep level. Replicate PCRs run on unsorted PBMC used approximately 0.3 ug DNA, which was 30,000 to 35,000 T cell genomes. Produced via immunoSEQ multiplex PCR; TCRdb's table is partial and in-frame only. This sample yields approximately 440,000 clones, of which approximately 80% are seen a single time; 12% belongs to the top ten.

The clonotype was recovered from a woman in her thirties or forties in good health. Some clones in this sample may be carry-over from other donors' samples. The chain has TRBV7-9 and TRBJ2-1, with TRBD2 matching over 10 bases. Sequencing was performed on PBMCs. In DNA, the CDR3 is TGTGCCAGCAGCTCAAGGACTAGCGGTGAGCAGTTCTTC. Protein: CASSSRTSGEQFF.